This T cell receptor beta chain was observed in a study of blood T cell repertoires in COVID-19. Study summary: PBMCs, B-cell-depleted T cells, or T cells were the source of the cDNA or gDNA that made up the material.

Some clones are missing from TCRdb's copy, which holds only in-frame ones; the method was immunoSEQ multiplex PCR. The repertoire holds approximately 280,000 clones, 85% seen once, with 2% to 3% in the top ten. CDR1 SGDLS and CDR2 YYNGEE come from the germline V gene. The CDR3 loop spans 15 amino acids. V shed 0 bases and J shed 0 bases, with 10 bases lying between them. The chain links TRBV9 to TRBJ2-7; D might be TRBD2 (6 bases). Sample: PBMCs or T cells enriched from blood (not recorded which). The receptor was isolated from a woman in her forties or fifties who had recovered from COVID-19. The CDR3 DNA sequence: TGTGCCAGCAGCGTAGAGGCGGGAAGCTCCTACGAGCAGTACTTC. This gives the protein CASSVEAGSSYEQYF.